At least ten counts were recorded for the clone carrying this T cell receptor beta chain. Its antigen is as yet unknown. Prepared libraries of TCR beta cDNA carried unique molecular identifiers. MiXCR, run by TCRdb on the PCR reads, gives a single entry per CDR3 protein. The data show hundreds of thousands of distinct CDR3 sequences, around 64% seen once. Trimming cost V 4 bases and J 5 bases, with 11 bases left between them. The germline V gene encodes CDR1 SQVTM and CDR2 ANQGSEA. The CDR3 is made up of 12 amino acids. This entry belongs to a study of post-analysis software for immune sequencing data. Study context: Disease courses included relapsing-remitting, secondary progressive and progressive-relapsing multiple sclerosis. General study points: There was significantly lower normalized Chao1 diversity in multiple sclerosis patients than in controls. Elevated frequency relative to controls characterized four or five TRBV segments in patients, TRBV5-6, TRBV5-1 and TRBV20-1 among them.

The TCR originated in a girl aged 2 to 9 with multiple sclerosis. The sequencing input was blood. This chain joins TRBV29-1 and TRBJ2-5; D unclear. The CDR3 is CSVVSGSETQYF. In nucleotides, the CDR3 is TGCAGCGTTGTAAGTGGTTCGGAGACCCAGTACTTC.